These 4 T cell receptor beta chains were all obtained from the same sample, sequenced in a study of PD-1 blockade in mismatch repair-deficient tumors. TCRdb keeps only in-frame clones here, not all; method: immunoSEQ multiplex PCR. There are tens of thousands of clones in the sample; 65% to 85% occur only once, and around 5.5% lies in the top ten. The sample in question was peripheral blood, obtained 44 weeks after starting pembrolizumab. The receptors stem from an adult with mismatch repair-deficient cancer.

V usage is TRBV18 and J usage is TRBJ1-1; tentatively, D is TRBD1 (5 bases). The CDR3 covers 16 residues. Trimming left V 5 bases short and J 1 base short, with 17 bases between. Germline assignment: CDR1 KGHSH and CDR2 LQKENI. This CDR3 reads CASSYVGGLENTEAFF. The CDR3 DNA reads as TGTGCCAGCTCATACGTCGGGGGACTTGAGAACACTGAAGCTTTCTTT.

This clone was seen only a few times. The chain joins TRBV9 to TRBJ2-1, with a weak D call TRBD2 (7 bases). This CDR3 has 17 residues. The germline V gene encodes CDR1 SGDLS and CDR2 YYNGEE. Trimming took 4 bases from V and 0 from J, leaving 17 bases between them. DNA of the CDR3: TGTGCCAGCAGCCCCAGAGGGGGGGGTAGCTCCTACAATGAGCAGTTCTTC. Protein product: CASSPRGGGSSYNEQFF.

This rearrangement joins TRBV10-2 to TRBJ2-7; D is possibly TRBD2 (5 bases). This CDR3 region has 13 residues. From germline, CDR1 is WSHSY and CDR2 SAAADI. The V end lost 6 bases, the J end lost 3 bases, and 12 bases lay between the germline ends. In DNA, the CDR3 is TGCGCCAGCAGCGAGACTACTAGCTACGAGCAGTACTTC. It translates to CASSETTSYEQYF.

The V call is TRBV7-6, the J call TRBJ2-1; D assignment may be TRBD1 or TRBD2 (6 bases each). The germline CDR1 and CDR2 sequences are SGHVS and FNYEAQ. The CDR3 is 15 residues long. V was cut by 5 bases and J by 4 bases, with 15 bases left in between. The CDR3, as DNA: TGTGCCAGCAGCAAAGGGGGGCTTTCTTACAATGAGCAGTTCTTC. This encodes CASSKGGLSYNEQFF.